The 8 T cell receptor beta chains reported below all come from one sample, sequenced in a study of early T cells in non-severe SARS-CoV-2 infection. TCRdb analysed the 5' RACE reads with MiXCR anew, one entry per CDR3 protein. This table holds more than 70,000 distinct CDR3 sequences, roughly 15% found once. Sequencing used whole blood. The receptor set was obtained from an adult who was a healthcare worker with PCR-confirmed SARS-CoV-2 infection or an uninfected control (not recorded which).

This clonotype was recorded at least ten times. The V and J genes are TRBV29-1 and TRBJ2-5, with TRBD2 matching over 11 bases. The CDR3 loop spans 14 amino acids. CDR1 and CDR2 from the germline V gene are SQVTM and ANQGSEA. V was pared by 2 bases and J by 4 bases, with 3 bases of the junction left unmatched. CDR3 loop: CSVETSGGPETQYF. CDR3 sequence (DNA): TGCAGCGTTGAAACTAGCGGGGGCCCAGAGACCCAGTACTTC.

There are many counts of this clonotype. This CDR3 is CASSQDGSGGVGEQFF. CDR3 nucleotides: TGCGCCAGCAGCCAAGATGGGAGCGGGGGGGTTGGTGAGCAGTTCTTC. This sequence joins TRBV4-3 and TRBJ2-1; 10 bases match TRBD2. This CDR3 is 16 amino acids long. J gave up 9 bases and V 0 bases, and 8 bases lay outside the gene matches. Germline values: CDR1 LGHNA, CDR2 YSLEER.

The chain has TRBV28 and TRBJ2-4, with D tentatively TRBD1 or TRBD2 (5 bases each). Trimming shortened V by 3 bases and J by 7 bases, and 7 bases separated the two germline ends. CDR1 is MDHEN and CDR2 is SYDVKM in the germline V gene. The CDR3 is 12 residues long. The CDR3 bases are TGTGCCAGCAGTTTGGGGGTTAACATTCAGTACTTC. Translated: CASSLGVNIQYF.

Only a few counts were recorded for this clonotype. The chain combines TRBV27 with TRBJ2-7; D might be TRBD1 (5 bases). CDR1 and CDR2 from the germline V gene are MNHEY and SMNVEV (reference sequence). CDR3 length: 14 amino acids. Trimming removed 3 bases at V and 0 bases at J, with 9 bases between. CDR3 in amino acids: CASSLTESSYEQYF. CDR3 coding DNA: TGTGCCAGCAGTTTGACAGAGAGCTCCTACGAGCAGTACTTC.

This clonotype appeared many times. V gene TRBV7-6 combines with J gene TRBJ2-5; D gene ambiguous. V was trimmed by 2 bases and J by 5 bases, leaving 15 bases between them. The CDR3 extends over 15 amino acids. Germline lookup yields CDR1 SGHVS and CDR2 FNYEAQ. The CDR3: CASSLTRGPGETQYF. As DNA, the CDR3 is TGTGCCAGCAGCTTAACCCGAGGCCCCGGGGAGACCCAGTACTTC.

The sample holds a few counts of this clonotype. V is TRBV6-2 or TRBV6-3 and J is TRBJ2-3, with 9 nucleotides matching TRBD2. The CDR3 spans 16 residues. Trimming cost V 5 bases and J 5 bases; bases outside gene matches: 11. Germline CDR1 MNHEY, CDR2 SVGEGT. This CDR3 is CASSLRRVAGEDTQYF. The CDR3 DNA sequence: TGTGCCAGCAGTCTTCGCCGGGTAGCGGGGGAAGATACGCAGTATTTT.

The rearrangement uses TRBV3-1 and TRBJ2-2; 11 bases match TRBD1. The V and J ends lost 2 bases and 3 bases, in that order; junction bases with no gene match: 5. Germline CDR1 and CDR2: LGHDT and YNNKEL (reference sequence). The CDR3 sequence is 17 residues long. In DNA, the CDR3 is TGTGCCAGCAGCCAACCGGGACAGGGGGTTTACACCGGGGAGCTGTTTTTT. This sequence encodes CASSQPGQGVYTGELFF.

This clonotype was observed a few times. The chain couples TRBV20-1 to TRBJ2-3; D not certain. The V gene lost 5 bases and the J gene lost 4 bases, with 13 bases spanning the gap. Germline V lookup: CDR1 DFQATT, CDR2 SNEGSKA (reference sequence). This CDR3 spans 13 amino acids. CDR3 amino acids: CSASSYPADTQYF. The CDR3 DNA sequence: TGCAGTGCTTCCAGCTATCCGGCAGATACGCAGTATTTT.